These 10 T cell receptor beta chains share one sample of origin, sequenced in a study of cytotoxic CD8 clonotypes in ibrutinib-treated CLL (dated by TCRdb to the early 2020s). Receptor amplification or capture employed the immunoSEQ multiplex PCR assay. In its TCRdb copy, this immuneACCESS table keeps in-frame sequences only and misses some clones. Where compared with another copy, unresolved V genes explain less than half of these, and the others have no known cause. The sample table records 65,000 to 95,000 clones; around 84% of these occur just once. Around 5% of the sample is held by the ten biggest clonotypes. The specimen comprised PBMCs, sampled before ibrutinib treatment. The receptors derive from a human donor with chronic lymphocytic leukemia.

CDR3 in amino acids: CASSPVLNTGELFF. CDR3 DNA: TGTGCCAGCTCACCAGTTCTGAACACCGGGGAGCTGTTTTTT. V usage is TRBV18 and J usage is TRBJ2-2; no clear D. The CDR3 extends over 14 amino acids. CDR1 and CDR2 from the germline V gene are KGHSH and LQKENI. Trimming removed 2 bases from V and 1 base from J, with 5 bases in between.

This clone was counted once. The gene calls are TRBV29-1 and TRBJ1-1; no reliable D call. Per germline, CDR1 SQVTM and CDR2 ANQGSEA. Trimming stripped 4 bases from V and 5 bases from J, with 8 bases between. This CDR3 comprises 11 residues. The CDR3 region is CSVGTGTEAFF. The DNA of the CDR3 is TGCAGCGTTGGCACTGGGACTGAAGCTTTCTTT.

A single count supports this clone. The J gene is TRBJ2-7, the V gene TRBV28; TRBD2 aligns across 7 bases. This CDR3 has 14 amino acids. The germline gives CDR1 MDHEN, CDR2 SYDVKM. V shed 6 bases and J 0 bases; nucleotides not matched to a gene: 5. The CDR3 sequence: CASREAGHSYEQYF. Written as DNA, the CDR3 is TGTGCCAGCAGGGAAGCGGGGCACTCCTACGAGCAGTACTTC.

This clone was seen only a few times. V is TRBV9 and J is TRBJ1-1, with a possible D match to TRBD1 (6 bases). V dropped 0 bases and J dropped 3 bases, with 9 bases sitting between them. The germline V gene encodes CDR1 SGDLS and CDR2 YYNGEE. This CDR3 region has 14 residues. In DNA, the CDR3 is TGTGCCAGCAGCGTAGGGGCAGGGGACACTGAAGCTTTCTTT. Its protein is CASSVGAGDTEAFF.

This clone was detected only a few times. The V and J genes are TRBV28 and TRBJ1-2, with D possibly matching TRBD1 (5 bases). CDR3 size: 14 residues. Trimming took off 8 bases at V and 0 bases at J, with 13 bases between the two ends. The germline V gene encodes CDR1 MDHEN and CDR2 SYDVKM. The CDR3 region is CASRPPGPNYGYTF. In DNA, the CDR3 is TGTGCCAGCCGACCCCCAGGGCCTAACTATGGCTACACCTTC.

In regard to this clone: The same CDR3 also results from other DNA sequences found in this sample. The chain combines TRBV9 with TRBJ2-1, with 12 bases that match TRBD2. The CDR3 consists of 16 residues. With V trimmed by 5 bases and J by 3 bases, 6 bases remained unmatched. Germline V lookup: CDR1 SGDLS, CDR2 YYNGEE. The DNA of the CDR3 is TGTGCCAGCAGTTTCGGACTAGCGGGGCACTACAATGAGCAGTTCTTC. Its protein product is CASSFGLAGHYNEQFF.

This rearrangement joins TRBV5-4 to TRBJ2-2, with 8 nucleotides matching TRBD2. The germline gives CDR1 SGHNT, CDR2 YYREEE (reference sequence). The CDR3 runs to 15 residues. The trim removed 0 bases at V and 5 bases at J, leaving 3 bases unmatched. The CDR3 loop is CASSLGGRRTGELFF. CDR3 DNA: TGTGCCAGCAGCTTGGGCGGGAGGAGGACCGGGGAGCTGTTTTTT.

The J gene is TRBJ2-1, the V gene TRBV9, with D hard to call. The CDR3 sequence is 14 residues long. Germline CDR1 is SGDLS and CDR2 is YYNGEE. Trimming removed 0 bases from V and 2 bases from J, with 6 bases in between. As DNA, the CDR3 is TGTGCCAGCAGCGTAGGCAAAACCTACAATGAGCAGTTCTTC. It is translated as CASSVGKTYNEQFF.

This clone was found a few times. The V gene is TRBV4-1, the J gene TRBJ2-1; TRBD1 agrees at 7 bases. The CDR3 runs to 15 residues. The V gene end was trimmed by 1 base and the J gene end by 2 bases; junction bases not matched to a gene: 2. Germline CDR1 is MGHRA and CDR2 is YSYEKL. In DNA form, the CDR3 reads TGCGCCAGCAGCCAAGGACAGGGTACCTACAATGAGCAGTTCTTC. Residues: CASSQGQGTYNEQFF.

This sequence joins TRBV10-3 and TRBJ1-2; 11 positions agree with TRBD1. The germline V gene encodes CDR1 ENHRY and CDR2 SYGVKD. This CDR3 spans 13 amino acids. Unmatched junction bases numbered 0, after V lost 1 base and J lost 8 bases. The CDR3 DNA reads TGTGCCATCAGTGAGTGGACAGGGGGCGGCTACACCTTC. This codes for CAISEWTGGGYTF.